Included here is one T cell receptor (beta chain) sequence, with context. Its antigen is currently unknown. Library preparation (for TCRbeta) was performed with unique molecular identifiers. From the PCR reads, TCRdb called clonotypes with MiXCR, one entry per CDR3 protein. In the table there are about 200,000 distinct CDR3 sequences, approximately 8.4% of which are singletons. These data originate in a study of T-cell reconstitution after alpha-beta-depleted transplantation in children. Regarding the study as a whole: Reportedly, only several hundred clones from non-depleted graft cells drove alpha-beta T-cell counts at about two months. The high TCRbeta diversity at day 60 in some patients came from surviving recipient T cells and thymic progenitors. One year post-transplant, T-cell counts and diversity were largely derived from T cells produced anew.

CDR3 size: 16 residues. In germline, CDR1 is MGHRA, CDR2 YSYEKL. The germline V and J ends were trimmed by 3 bases and 0 bases, with 12 bases remaining between them. This clonotype was sampled from a male patient between 2 and 10 years old who had a stem cell transplant for acute myeloid leukemia, so the T cells may come from the graft donor. This rearrangement joins TRBV4-1 to TRBJ2-1; TRBD1 is a possible D gene (6 bases). Source: PBMCs, mostly from graft donor cells, taken 360 days after TCRalphabeta/CD19-depleted stem cell transplant. In nucleotides, the CDR3 is TGCGCCAGCAGCCACCTCGGACAGAACTCCTACAATGAGCAGTTCTTC. Translation gives CASSHLGQNSYNEQFF.